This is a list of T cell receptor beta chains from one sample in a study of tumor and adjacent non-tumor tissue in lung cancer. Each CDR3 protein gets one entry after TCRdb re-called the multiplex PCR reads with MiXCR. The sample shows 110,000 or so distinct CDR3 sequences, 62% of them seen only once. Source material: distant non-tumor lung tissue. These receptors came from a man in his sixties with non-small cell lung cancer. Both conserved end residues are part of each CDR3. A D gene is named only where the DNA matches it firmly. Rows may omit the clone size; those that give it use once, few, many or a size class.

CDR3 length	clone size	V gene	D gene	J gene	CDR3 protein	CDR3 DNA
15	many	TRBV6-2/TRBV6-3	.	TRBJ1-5	CASSYPDSLNQPQHF	TGTGCCAGCAGTTACCCGGACAGTCTCAATCAGCCCCAGCATTTT
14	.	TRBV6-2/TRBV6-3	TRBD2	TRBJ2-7	CASSTGGSLSEQYF	TGTGCTAGCAGCACTGGCGGGAGTCTTTCCGAGCAGTACTTC
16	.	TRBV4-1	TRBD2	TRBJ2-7	CASSQDQSSGGYQQYF	TGCGCCAGCAGCCAAGATCAGAGTAGCGGGGGTTACCAGCAATACTTC
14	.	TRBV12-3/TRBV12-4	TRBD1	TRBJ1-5	CASRGQGDGQPQHF	TGTGCCAGCAGAGGACAGGGTGATGGTCAGCCCCAGCATTTT
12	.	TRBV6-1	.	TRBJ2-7	CASSDRSYELYF	TGTGCTAGCAGTGATCGGTCCTACGAGCTGTACTTC
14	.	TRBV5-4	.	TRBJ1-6	CADSTQTDTSPLHF	TGTGCCGACAGCACCCAGACAGACACTTCACCCCTCCACTTT
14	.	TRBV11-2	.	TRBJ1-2	CANSASVGVGGYTF	TGTGCCAATAGCGCAAGTGTGGGGGTCGGTGGCTACACATTC
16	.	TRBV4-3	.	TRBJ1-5	CASSHDLGGWVKPQHF	TGCGCCAGCAGCCATGATTTAGGGGGGTGGGTGAAGCCCCAGCATTTT
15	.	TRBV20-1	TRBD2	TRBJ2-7	CSAMSLAGAPYEQYF	TGCAGTGCTATGAGCCTAGCGGGAGCACCCTACGAGCAGTACTTC
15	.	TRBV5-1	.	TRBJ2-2	CASSLRRWNTVELFF	TGCGCCAGCAGCTTGCGGAGGTGGAATACCGTGGAGCTGTTTTTT
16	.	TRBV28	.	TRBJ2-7	CASSPLGAGHNYEQYF	TGTGCCAGCAGTCCCCTCGGGGCCGGACATAACTACGAGCAGTACTTC
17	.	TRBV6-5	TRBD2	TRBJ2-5	CARSVTSRRFGQETQYF	TGTGCCAGGAGTGTGACTAGCAGGAGGTTCGGGCAAGAGACCCAGTACTTC
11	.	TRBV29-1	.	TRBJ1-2	CSVGQVYGYTF	TGCAGCGTTGGACAGGTATATGGCTACACCTTC
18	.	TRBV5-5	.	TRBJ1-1	CASSLSGTTFIMNTKAFF	TGTGCCAGCAGCTTGTCCGGGACTACGTTTATAATGAACACTAAAGCTTTCTTT
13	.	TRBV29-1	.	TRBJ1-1	CSVSGRMNTEAFF	TGCAGCGTTAGTGGGAGAATGAACACTGAAGCTTTCTTT
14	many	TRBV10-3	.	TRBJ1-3	CAIRDYRASDTIYF	TGTGCCATCAGGGATTACAGGGCGTCGGACACCATATATTTT
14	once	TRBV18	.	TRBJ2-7	CASSPPGIGYEQYF	TGTGCCAGCTCACCACCCGGGATAGGGTACGAGCAGTACTTC
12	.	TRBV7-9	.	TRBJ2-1	CANSWGANEQSF	TGTGCCAACAGCTGGGGGGCCAATGAGCAATCCTTC
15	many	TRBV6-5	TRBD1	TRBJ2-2	CASRDGTGTTGELFF	TGTGCCAGCAGAGACGGGACAGGGACCACCGGGGAGCTGTTTTTT
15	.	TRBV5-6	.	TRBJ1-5	CASSWGQGPNQPPHF	TGTGCCAGCAGCTGGGGGCAGGGACCAAATCAGCCCCCGCATTTT
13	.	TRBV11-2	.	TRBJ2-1	CASSLDLVNEQLF	TGTGCCAGCAGCTTAGATTTGGTCAATGAGCAGCTCTTT
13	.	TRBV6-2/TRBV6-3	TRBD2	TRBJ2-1	CASSSTSGTKQFF	TGTGCCAGCAGTTCCACTAGCGGGACCAAGCAGTTCTTC
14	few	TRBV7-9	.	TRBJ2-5	CASSSGGYQETQCF	TGTGCCAGCAGCTCTGGGGGGTATCAAGAGACCCAGTGCTTC
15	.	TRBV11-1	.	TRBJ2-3	CASGATGRDTDPQYF	TGTGCCAGCGGCGCTACAGGGCGCGACACAGATCCGCAGTATTTT
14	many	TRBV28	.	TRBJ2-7	CASTGQSVSYEQYF	TGTGCCAGCACCGGACAATCCGTCTCCTACGAGCAGTACTTC
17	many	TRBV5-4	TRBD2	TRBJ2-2	CASSPGGTSGGTGELFF	TGTGCCAGCAGCCCCGGAGGTACTAGCGGGGGAACCGGGGAGCTGTTTTTT
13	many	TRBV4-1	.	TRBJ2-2	CASSRGPSGELFF	TGCGCCAGCAGCCGAGGCCCCTCCGGGGAGCTGTTTTTT
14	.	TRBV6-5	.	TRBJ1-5	CVSSSTGRNQPQHF	TGTGTCAGCAGTTCGACGGGCCGCAATCAGCCCCAGCATTTT
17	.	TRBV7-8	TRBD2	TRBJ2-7	CTSSLAGQGFSSYKQYF	TGTACCAGCAGCTTAGCGGGACAAGGTTTTAGCTCCTACAAGCAGTACTTC
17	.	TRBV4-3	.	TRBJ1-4	CASSQDARGDYNEKLFF	TGCGCCAGCAGCCAAGACGCAAGGGGGGACTATAATGAAAAACTGTTTTTT
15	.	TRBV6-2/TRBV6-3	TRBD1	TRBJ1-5	CASSYLDRGYQPRHF	TGTGCCAGCAGTTACCTGGACAGGGGATATCAGCCCCGGCATTTT
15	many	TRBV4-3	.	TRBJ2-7	CASSQAQGPAYEQYF	TGCGCCAGCAGCCAAGCGCAAGGACCAGCCTACGAGCAGTACTTC
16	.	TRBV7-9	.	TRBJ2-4	CASSTGTCGNKNIQYF	TGTGCCAGCAGCACAGGGACTTGCGGAAACAAAAACATTCAGTACTTC
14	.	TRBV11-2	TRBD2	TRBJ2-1	CASGLVGRAGEQLF	TGTGCCAGCGGCTTAGTCGGGAGGGCCGGTGAGCAGCTCTTC
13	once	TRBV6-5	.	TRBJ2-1	CASSRVPTFEQFF	TGTGCCAGCTCAAGGGTACCAACCTTCGAGCAGTTCTTC
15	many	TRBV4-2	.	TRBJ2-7	CASSQGSGPSYEQYF	TGTGCCAGCAGCCAAGGGTCAGGACCGTCCTACGAGCAGTACTTC
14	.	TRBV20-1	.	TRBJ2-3	CSARDLDPLYTQYF	TGCAGTGCTAGAGATCTGGACCCTCTCTATACGCAGTATTTT
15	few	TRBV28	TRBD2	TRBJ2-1	CASSTSGRGYNEQFF	TGTGCCAGCAGCACTAGCGGGAGAGGGTACAATGAGCAGTTCTTC
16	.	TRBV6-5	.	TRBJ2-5	CTSSYSSGAIQENQYF	TGTACCAGCAGTTACTCGTCGGGGGCTATCCAAGAGAACCAGTACTTC
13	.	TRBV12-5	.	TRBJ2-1	CANGLDLAIEQFF	TGTGCTAATGGCCTTGACCTGGCGATCGAGCAGTTCTTC
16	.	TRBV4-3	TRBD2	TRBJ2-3	CASSQVLAGTTGTLYF	TGTGCCAGCAGCCAAGTCCTAGCGGGAACCACGGGTACGCTGTATTTT
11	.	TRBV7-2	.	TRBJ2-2	CASSVQRELFF	TGTGCCAGCAGCGTCCAGCGGGAGCTGTTTTTT
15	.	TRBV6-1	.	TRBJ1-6	CASSEMSQYNSPLNF	TGTGCCAGCAGTGAAATGTCACAGTATAATTCACCCCTCAACTTT
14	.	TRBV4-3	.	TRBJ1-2	CASSRKGTGIGYTF	TGCGCCAGCAGCCGAAAGGGAACAGGGATTGGTTACACCTTC
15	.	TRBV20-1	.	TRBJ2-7	CSARASGGGSYEQYF	TGCAGTGCTAGGGCCAGCGGAGGGGGGTCCTACGAGCAGTACTTC
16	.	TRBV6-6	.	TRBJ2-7	CASSSGDGSRWGKQYF	TGTGCCAGCAGTAGTGGGGACGGCAGTCGGTGGGGCAAGCAATACTTC
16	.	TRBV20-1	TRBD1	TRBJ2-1	CSARAVSGQGYNEQFF	TGCAGTGCTAGAGCAGTATCGGGACAGGGGTACAATGAGCAGTTCTTC
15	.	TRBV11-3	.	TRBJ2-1	CASSVGLSSYNEQFF	TGTGCCAGCAGCGTAGGACTGAGCTCCTACAATGAGCAGTTCTTC
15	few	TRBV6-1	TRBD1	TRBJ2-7	CACRTTGDGSYEQYF	TGTGCATGCAGAACCACAGGGGATGGCTCCTACGAGCAGTACTTC
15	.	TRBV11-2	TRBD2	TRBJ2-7	CVSGPGLAGVHEQYF	TGTGTCAGCGGCCCCGGACTAGCGGGAGTCCACGAGCAGTACTTC
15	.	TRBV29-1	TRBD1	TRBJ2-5	CRGFGDSRFQETQYF	TGCAGGGGGTTCGGGGACAGCAGGTTCCAAGAGACCCAGTACTTC
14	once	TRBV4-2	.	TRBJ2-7	CTSSQYRLAGEQYF	TGTACCAGCAGCCAATATCGCTTAGCTGGCGAGCAGTACTTC
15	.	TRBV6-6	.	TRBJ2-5	CTSRDTGRGGETQYF	TGTACCAGTAGAGATACAGGGAGGGGGGGAGAGACCCAGTACTTC
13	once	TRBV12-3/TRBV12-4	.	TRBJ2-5	CPSSQTYQETQYF	TGTCCCAGCAGTCAGACTTATCAAGAGACCCAGTATTTC